Listed here is a single T cell receptor beta chain. The record originates from a study of shared clonotypes between healthy human individuals. Measured with immunoSEQ multiplex PCR; TCRdb has only the in-frame clones, and not every one. The data contain some 300,000 clones, about 70% of them singletons. CDR1 and CDR2 from the germline V gene are SGHRS and YFSETQ. This CDR3 has 21 amino acids. With 3 bases clipped from V and 2 bases from J, the junction kept 20 bases outside the gene matches. The rearrangement links TRBV5-1 to TRBJ2-1; the match to TRBD2 covers 10 bases. Material for sequencing was memory CD4+ T cells sorted from blood. As to subset: CD45RA-negative fraction. This receptor was taken from a man aged 25 to 40 in good health. The DNA of the CDR3 is TGCGCCAGCAGCTCCCCCTCTAGCGGGAGAAGCCGCGGATCCGCCTACAATGAGCAGTTCTTC. Its protein product is CASSSPSSGRSRGSAYNEQFF.